Shown below are 9 T cell receptor beta chains from a single sample sequenced in a study of T-cell reconstitution after alpha-beta-depleted transplantation in children. Unique molecular identifiers were built into the TCRbeta library. TCRdb passed the PCR reads through MiXCR, listing each CDR3 protein once. The table shows approximately 490,000 distinct CDR3 sequences, with about 11% occurring only once. The sequencing here drew on PBMCs, taken before TCRalphabeta/CD19-depleted stem cell transplant. Receptors originate from a child aged 2 to 15 with inherited bone marrow failure, due to receive a stem cell transplant.

This clonotype was observed at least ten times. The gene calls are TRBV19 and TRBJ1-3; no clear D. The germline V and J ends were trimmed by 3 bases and 2 bases, with 11 bases remaining between them. Germline CDR1 is LNHDA and CDR2 is SQIVND (reference sequence). The length of the CDR3 is 15 residues. The CDR3 loop reads CASSMEVGAGNTIYF. The CDR3 bases are TGTGCCAGTAGTATGGAAGTAGGAGCTGGAAACACCATATATTTT. The variable domain in full, with the rest retrieved from reference TRBV19 and TRBJ1-3, is DGGITQSPKYLFRKEGQNVTLSCEQNLNHDAMYWYRQDPGQGLRLIYYSQIVNDFQKGDIAEGYSVSREKKESFPLTVTSAQKNPTAFYLCASSMEVGAGNTIYFGEGSWLTVV.

The J gene is TRBJ1-4, the V gene TRBV30; D perhaps matches TRBD1 (5 bases). Germline V CDR1 and CDR2: GTSNPN, SVGIG (reference sequence). The CDR3 is 13 residues long. Trimming left V 3 bases short and J 8 bases short, with 13 bases between. This CDR3 reads CAWSRRDREKLFF. In nucleotides, the CDR3 is TGTGCCTGGAGCCGACGGGACCGAGAAAAACTGTTTTTT.

In its sample, this clonotype was seen many times. In nucleotides, the CDR3 is TGTGCCAGCAGCCCCACCCCTGGGATCTACGAGCAGTACTTC. The encoded protein is CASSPTPGIYEQYF. This chain links TRBV27 with TRBJ2-7; no definite D call. Trimming shortened V by 6 bases and J by 3 bases, and 15 bases separated the two germline ends. From germline, CDR1 is MNHEY and CDR2 SMNVEV (reference sequence). CDR3 length equals 14 residues.

This clonotype was counted between two and nine times. The chain links TRBV5-4 to TRBJ2-3; D is undetermined. CDR1 SGHNT and CDR2 YYREEE come from the germline V gene (reference sequence). V was trimmed by 4 bases and J by 5 bases, leaving 11 bases between them. The CDR3 has 13 amino acids. The CDR3 loop is CASSPGPIDTQYF. The DNA of the CDR3 is TGTGCCAGCAGCCCCGGACCGATAGATACGCAGTATTTT.

The chain recombines TRBV4-3 with TRBJ2-7; 10 nucleotides line up with TRBD1. The germline V gene has CDR1 LGHNA and CDR2 YSLEER. The CDR3 loop spans 15 amino acids. Unmatched junction bases numbered 7, after V lost 3 bases and J lost 5 bases. The DNA of the CDR3 is TGCGCCAGCAGCCATAGGACAGGGGGTTTTAACGAGCAGTACTTC. Translated: CASSHRTGGFNEQYF.

This clonotype was seen only a few times. The CDR3 sequence: CASSIRQGEEWSNTGELFF. DNA for the CDR3: TGTGCCAGCAGCATACGACAGGGGGAAGAATGGAGTAACACCGGGGAGCTGTTTTTT. This chain links TRBV11-1 with TRBJ2-2; 9 nucleotides agree with TRBD1. Germline CDR1 reads SGHAT; CDR2 reads FQDESV (reference sequence). V lost 5 bases to trimming and J lost 2 bases; unmatched junction nucleotides: 15. CDR3 size: 19 residues.

This clonotype was seen a handful of times. This rearrangement joins TRBV5-6 to TRBJ1-2; no definite D call. In germline, CDR1 is SGHDT, CDR2 YYEEEE. This CDR3 has 12 residues. V was pared by 0 bases and J by 10 bases, with 10 bases between. The CDR3 coding sequence is TGTGCCAGCAGCTTGGGGGCGAGTGCCTACACCTTC. This translates into CASSLGASAYTF.

The rearrangement uses TRBV28 and TRBJ1-2; TRBD1 matches at 8 bases. CDR3 length equals 16 residues. The V and J ends lost 0 bases and 7 bases, in that order; junction bases with no gene match: 10. In germline, CDR1 is MDHEN, CDR2 SYDVKM. For the CDR3, the DNA is TGTGCCAGCAGTTTATGGCCGCAGGGGGCTCAGGTTGGCTACACCTTC. Amino acid sequence: CASSLWPQGAQVGYTF.

This clonotype was seen ten or more times. This chain connects TRBV12-3 or TRBV12-4 to TRBJ2-7; D gene ambiguous. The CDR3 is made up of 12 amino acids. Trimming removed 3 bases at V and 9 bases at J, with 12 bases between. CDR3 nucleotide sequence: TGTGCCAGCAGTTTCGTTGGGTTGGTGCAGTACTTC. Its translation is CASSFVGLVQYF.